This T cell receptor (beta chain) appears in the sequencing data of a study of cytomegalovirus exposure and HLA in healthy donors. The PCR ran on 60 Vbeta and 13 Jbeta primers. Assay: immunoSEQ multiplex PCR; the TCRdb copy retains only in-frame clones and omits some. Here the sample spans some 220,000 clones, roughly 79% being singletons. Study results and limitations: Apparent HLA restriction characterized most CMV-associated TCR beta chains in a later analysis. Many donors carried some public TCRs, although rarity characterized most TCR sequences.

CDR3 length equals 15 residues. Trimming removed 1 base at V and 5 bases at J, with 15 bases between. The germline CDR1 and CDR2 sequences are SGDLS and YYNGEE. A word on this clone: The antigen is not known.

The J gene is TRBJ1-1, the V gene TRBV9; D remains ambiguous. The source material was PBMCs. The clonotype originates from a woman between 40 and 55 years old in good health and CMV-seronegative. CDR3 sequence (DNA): TGTGCCAGCAGCGTAACGGTGTTTGGGCAAACTGAAGCTTTCTTT. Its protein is CASSVTVFGQTEAFF.